This T cell receptor (beta chain) originates from a study of blood T cell repertoires in COVID-19. The wider study: Material from acute and convalescent COVID-19 was sourced from the United States, Italy and Spain. T cells, B-cell-depleted T cells, or PBMCs provided the cDNA or gDNA that served as material.

As handled by the study authors: Estimates of nucleated cell counts were drawn from the amplification of reference gene primers. Assay used: immunoSEQ multiplex PCR; TCRdb lists only in-frame clones, some missing. From that table come the V and J calls and clone size; the DNA was used to work out D and trimming. The sample lists 70,000 or so clones, roughly 89% occurring once. The CDR3 length is 14 residues. Germline V gives CDR1 SGHNT, CDR2 YYREEE (reference sequence). The V end lost 4 bases, the J end lost 2 bases, and 12 bases lay between the germline ends. The sample was peripheral blood. The sequence derives from a woman aged 45-59 years with acute or convalescent COVID-19. This sequence joins TRBV5-4 and TRBJ1-2; D uncertain. The CDR3 spells CASSPSGGNYGYTF. CDR3 in DNA: TGTGCCAGCAGCCCCTCGGGAGGGAACTATGGCTACACCTTC.